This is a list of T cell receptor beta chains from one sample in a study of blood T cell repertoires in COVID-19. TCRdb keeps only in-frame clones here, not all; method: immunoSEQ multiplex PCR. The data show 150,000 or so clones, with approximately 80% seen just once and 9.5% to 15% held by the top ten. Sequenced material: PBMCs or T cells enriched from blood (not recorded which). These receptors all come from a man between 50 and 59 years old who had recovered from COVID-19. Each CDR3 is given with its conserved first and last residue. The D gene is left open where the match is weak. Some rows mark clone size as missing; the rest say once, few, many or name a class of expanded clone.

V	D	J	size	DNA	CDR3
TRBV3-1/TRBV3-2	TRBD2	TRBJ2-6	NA	TGTGCCAGCAGCCAACCCCGCGGGGGAGACTCTGGGGCCAACGTCCTGACTTTC	CASSQPRGGDSGANVLTF
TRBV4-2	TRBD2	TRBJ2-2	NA	TGTGCCAGCAGCCAAGTCGGGACTAGCGGGGGTTGGGGGGAGCTGTTTTTT	CASSQVGTSGGWGELFF
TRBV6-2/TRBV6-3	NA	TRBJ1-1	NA	TGTGCCAGCAGTAACAGGTACCCAGCTTTCTTT	CASSNRYPAFF
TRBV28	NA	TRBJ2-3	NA	TGTGCCAGCGGCTCCCGGAGGGGCTCCCTCACAGATACGCAGTATTTT	CASGSRRGSLTDTQYF
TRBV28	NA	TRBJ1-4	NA	TGTGCCAGCAGTTTGGCGGGGGCGGTTGAAAAACTGTTTTTT	CASSLAGAVEKLFF
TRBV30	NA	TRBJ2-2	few	TGTGCCTGGACCCCAGGGGTTTACACCGGGGAGCTGTTTTTT	CAWTPGVYTGELFF
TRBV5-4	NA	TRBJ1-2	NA	TGTGCCAGCAGCTTGGCCGGGGGAGTCTATGACTACACCTTC	CASSLAGGVYDYTF
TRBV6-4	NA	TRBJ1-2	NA	TGTGCCAGCAGACACCTTGGTGGCTACACCTTC	CASRHLGGYTF
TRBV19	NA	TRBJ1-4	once	TGTGCCAGTAGTATGATCGGGAGTGCAACTAATGAAAAACTGTTTTTT	CASSMIGSATNEKLFF
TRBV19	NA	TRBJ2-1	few	TGTGCCAGTAGTTTTAGGGCGTCCCGGGGGAATGAGCAGTTCTTC	CASSFRASRGNEQFF
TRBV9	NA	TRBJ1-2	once	TGTGCCAGCAGCGTAGTTCCCGACAGTAACTATGGCTACACCTTC	CASSVVPDSNYGYTF
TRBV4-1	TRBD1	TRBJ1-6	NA	TGCGCCAGCAGCCATTTTCGGGACAGCAATAATTCACCCCTCCACTTT	CASSHFRDSNNSPLHF
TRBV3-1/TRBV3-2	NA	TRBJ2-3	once	TGTGCCAGCAGCCAAGAGGCTAGAGAGAGGAGTACGCAGTATTTT	CASSQEARERSTQYF
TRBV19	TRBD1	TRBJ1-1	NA	TGTGCCAGTAGTAACCGTCGACAGGGAGGAAACACTGAAGCTTTCTTT	CASSNRRQGGNTEAFF
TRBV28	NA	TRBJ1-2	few	TGTGCCAGCAATACGCCCTCAGGAGGATTATATGGCTACACCTTC	CASNTPSGGLYGYTF
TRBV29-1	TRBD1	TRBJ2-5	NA	TGCAGCGTGCTACAGGGGTCGGGATTGGAGACCCAGTACTTC	CSVLQGSGLETQYF
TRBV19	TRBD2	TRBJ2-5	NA	TGTGCCAGTATGAGGACTAGCGGGGCTCAAGAGACCCAGTACTTC	CASMRTSGAQETQYF
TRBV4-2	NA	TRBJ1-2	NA	TGTGCCAGCAGCCAAGATCAGCAGGGGTCCCCTGGTGGCTACACCTTC	CASSQDQQGSPGGYTF
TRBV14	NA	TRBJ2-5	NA	TGTGCCAGCAGCCAAGAACGGCCGTTACCAGGGACCCAGTACTTC	CASSQERPLPGTQYF
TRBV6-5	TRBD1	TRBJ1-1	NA	TGTGCCAGCATCCTCCAAGGGGACAGCCCTGAAGCTTTCTTT	CASILQGDSPEAFF
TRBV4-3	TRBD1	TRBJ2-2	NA	TGCGCCAGCAGCCAGGACATGGGGACAGGGGGCGGCGGGGAGCTGTTTTTT	CASSQDMGTGGGGELFF
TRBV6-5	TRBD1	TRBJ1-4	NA	TGTGCCAGCAGTTTTACGGGACAGGGGGGGAAACTGTTTTTT	CASSFTGQGGKLFF
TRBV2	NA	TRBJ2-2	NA	TGTGCCAGCAGTGTGGGCCCTACCGGGGAGCTGTTTTTT	CASSVGPTGELFF
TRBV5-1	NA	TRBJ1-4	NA	TGCGCCAGCAGCTTGTCATCAACTAATGAAAAACTGTTTTTT	CASSLSSTNEKLFF
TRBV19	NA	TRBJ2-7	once	TGTGCCAGTAGTATCTTTTTACAGGGAACCTACGAGCAGTACTTC	CASSIFLQGTYEQYF
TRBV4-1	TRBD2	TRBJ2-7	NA	TGCGCCAGCAGCCAAGTGCCTAGCGGGGGGCTCCTGCGACTCTACGAGCAGTACTTC	CASSQVPSGGLLRLYEQYF